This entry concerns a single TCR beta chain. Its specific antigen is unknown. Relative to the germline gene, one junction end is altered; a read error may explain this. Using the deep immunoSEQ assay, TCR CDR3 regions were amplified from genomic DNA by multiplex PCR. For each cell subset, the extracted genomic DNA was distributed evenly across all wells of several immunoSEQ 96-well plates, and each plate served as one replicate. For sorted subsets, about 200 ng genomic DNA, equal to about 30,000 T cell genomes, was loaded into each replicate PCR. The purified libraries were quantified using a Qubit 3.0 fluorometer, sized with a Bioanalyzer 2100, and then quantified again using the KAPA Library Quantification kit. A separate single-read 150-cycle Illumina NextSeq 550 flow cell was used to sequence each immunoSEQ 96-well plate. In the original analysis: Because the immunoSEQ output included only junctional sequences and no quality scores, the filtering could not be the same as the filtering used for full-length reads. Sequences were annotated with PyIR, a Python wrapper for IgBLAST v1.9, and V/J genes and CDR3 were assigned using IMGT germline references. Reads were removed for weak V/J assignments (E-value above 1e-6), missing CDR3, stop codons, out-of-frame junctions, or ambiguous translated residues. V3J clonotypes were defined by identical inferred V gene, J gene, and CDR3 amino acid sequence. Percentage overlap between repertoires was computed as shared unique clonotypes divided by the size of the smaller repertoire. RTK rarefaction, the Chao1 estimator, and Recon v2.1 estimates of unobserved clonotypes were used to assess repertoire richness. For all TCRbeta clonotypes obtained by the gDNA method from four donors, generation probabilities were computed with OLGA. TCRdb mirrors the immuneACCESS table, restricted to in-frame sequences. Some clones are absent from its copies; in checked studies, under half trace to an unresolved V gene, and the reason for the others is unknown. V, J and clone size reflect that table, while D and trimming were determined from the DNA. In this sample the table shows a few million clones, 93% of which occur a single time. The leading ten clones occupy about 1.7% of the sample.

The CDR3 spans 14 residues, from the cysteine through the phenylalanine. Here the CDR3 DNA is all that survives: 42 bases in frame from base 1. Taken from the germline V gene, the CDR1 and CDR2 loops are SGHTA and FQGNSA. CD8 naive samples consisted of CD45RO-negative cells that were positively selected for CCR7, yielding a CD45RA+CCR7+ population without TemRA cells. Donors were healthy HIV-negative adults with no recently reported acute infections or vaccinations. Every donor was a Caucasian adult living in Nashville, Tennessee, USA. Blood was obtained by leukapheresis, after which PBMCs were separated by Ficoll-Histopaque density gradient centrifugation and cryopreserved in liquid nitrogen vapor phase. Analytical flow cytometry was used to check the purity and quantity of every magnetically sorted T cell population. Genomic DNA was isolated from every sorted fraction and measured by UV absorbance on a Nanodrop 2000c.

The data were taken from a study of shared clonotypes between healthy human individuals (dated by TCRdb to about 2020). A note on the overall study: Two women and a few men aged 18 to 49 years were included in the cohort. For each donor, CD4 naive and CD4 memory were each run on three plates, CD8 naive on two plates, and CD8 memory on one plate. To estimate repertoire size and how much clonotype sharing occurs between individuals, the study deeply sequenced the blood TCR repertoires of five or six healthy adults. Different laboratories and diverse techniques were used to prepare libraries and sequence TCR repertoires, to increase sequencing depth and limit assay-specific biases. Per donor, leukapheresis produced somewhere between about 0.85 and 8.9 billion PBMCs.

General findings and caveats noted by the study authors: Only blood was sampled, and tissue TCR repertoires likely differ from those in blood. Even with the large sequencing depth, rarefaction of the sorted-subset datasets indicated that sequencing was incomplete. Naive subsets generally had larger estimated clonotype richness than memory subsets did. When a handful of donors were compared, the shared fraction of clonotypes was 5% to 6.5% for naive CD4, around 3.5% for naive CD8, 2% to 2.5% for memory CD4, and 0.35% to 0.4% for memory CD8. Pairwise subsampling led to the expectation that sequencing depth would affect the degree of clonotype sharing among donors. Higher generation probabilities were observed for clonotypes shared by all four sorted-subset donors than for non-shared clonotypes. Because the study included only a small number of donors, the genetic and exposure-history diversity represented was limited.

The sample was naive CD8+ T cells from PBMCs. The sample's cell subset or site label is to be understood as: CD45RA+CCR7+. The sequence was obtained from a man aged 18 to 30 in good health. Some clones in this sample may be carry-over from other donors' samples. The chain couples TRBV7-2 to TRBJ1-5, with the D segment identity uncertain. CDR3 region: CASGFLGANQPQHF. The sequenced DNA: TGTGCCAGCGGCTTTTTGGGAGCAAATCAGCCCCAGCATTTT.